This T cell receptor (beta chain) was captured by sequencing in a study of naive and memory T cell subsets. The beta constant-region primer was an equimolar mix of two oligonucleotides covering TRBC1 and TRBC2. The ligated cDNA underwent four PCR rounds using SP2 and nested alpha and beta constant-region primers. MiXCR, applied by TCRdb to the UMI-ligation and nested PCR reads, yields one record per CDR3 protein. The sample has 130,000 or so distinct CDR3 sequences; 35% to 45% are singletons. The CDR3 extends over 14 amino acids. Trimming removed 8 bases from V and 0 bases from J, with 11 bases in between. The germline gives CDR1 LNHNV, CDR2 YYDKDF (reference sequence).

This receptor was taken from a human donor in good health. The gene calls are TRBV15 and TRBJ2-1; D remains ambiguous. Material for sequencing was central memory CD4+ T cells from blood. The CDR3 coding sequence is TGTGCCACCCGCCCCCATAGCTCCTACAATGAGCAGTTCTTC. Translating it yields CATRPHSSYNEQFF.